The rows below give T cell receptor beta chains drawn from one sample of a study of blood T cell repertoires in COVID-19. TCRdb's copy holds only in-frame clones and misses some; the assay was immunoSEQ multiplex PCR. The sample yields more than 200,000 clones, around 90% seen once. The source material was peripheral blood. Every receptor here comes from a man aged 70 or older with acute or convalescent COVID-19. Each CDR3 is given with its conserved first and last residue. D genes are given only for firm matches. For some rows the clone size is stated as once, few or many, or as a class when expanded; others skip it.

v_gene	abundance	j_gene	d_gene	CDR3aa	CDR3nt
TRBV5-1	-	TRBJ1-1	TRBD1	CASSLALTGDGEAFF	TGCGCCAGCAGCTTGGCCTTGACAGGGGACGGGGAAGCTTTCTTT
TRBV6-1	-	TRBJ2-7	TRBD1	CASSEARVRQGDYEQYF	TGTGCCAGCAGTGAAGCCCGTGTGAGACAGGGGGACTACGAGCAGTACTTC
TRBV4-2	-	TRBJ1-6	-	CASSQDRGSNSPLHF	TGTGCCAGCAGCCAAGACAGAGGCTCTAATTCACCCCTCCACTTT
TRBV7-2	-	TRBJ1-3	-	CASSPQTAVSGNTIYF	TGTGCCAGCAGCCCCCAGACAGCCGTCTCTGGAAACACCATATATTTT
TRBV5-4	-	TRBJ2-1	TRBD2	CASSLRSGSSYNEQFF	TGTGCCAGCAGCTTGCGAAGCGGGAGCTCCTACAATGAGCAGTTCTTC
TRBV28	-	TRBJ2-3	TRBD1	CASSLGTTGEDTQYF	TGTGCCAGCAGTTTGGGAACAACAGGGGAAGATACGCAGTATTTT
TRBV21-1	-	TRBJ2-7	-	CASSLRRQGSSYEQYF	TGTGCCAGCAGCTTAAGAAGACAGGGAAGCTCCTACGAGCAGTACTTC
TRBV19	-	TRBJ2-2	-	CASSMGARGTGELFF	TGTGCCAGTAGTATGGGGGCCCGGGGCACCGGGGAGCTGTTTTTT
TRBV14	-	TRBJ2-1	TRBD2	CASSQVVRGRTNEQFF	TGTGCCAGCAGCCAAGTTGTCCGCGGGAGGACCAATGAGCAGTTCTTC
TRBV7-2	-	TRBJ1-2	TRBD1	CASSLRQGYLGYTF	TGTGCCAGCAGCCTTAGACAGGGTTATTTGGGCTACACCTTC
TRBV2	once	TRBJ2-1	TRBD1	CASSGLRGQGHNEQFF	TGTGCCAGCAGTGGATTAAGAGGACAGGGACATAATGAGCAGTTCTTC
TRBV7-3	few	TRBJ1-2	TRBD1	CASSPYRGYGYTF	TGTGCCAGCAGCCCATACAGGGGCTATGGCTACACCTTC
TRBV5-1	once	TRBJ1-1	TRBD1	CASGQGGSAEAFF	TGCGCCAGTGGACAGGGAGGGTCGGCTGAAGCTTTCTTT
TRBV30	-	TRBJ2-5	-	CAWTRYQETQYF	TGTGCCTGGACCAGGTACCAAGAGACCCAGTACTTC
TRBV7-2	once	TRBJ2-5	-	CASSLVMRQETQYF	TGTGCCAGCAGCTTAGTTATGAGGCAAGAGACCCAGTACTTC
TRBV27	-	TRBJ2-7	-	CASSLLGQDYEQYF	TGTGCCAGCAGTTTATTGGGGCAGGACTACGAGCAGTACTTC
TRBV6-5	-	TRBJ1-2	TRBD1	CASSQTDRGIYGYTF	TGTGCCAGCAGCCAAACGGACAGGGGGATCTATGGCTACACCTTC
TRBV6-5	-	TRBJ2-7	TRBD2	CASRSGLADKQYF	TGTGCCAGCAGGAGCGGACTAGCGGATAAACAGTACTTC
TRBV5-4	-	TRBJ1-2	TRBD1	CASSLDPTGVYGYTF	TGTGCCAGCAGCTTGGACCCTACAGGGGTCTATGGCTACACCTTC
TRBV18	-	TRBJ1-4	-	CASSPSEGNNEKLFF	TGTGCCAGCTCACCCTCGGAGGGGAACAATGAAAAACTGTTTTTT
TRBV5-1	once	TRBJ2-5	-	CASSSGGETQYF	TGCGCCAGCAGCTCCGGTGGAGAGACCCAGTACTTC
TRBV29-1	-	TRBJ2-7	TRBD1	CSVVSGQGPEQYF	TGCAGCGTTGTATCGGGACAGGGACCTGAGCAGTACTTC
TRBV7-2	-	TRBJ1-3	TRBD1	CASSLGGQRSGNTIYF	TGTGCCAGCAGCTTGGGGGGACAGCGCTCTGGAAACACCATATATTTT
TRBV7-8	-	TRBJ2-7	TRBD1	CASSLQGTGAYEQYF	TGTGCCAGCAGCTTACAGGGGACAGGGGCCTACGAGCAGTACTTC
TRBV29-1	-	TRBJ2-1	TRBD2	CSVDLGTSGRVEQFF	TGCAGCGTTGATTTGGGAACTAGCGGGCGTGTCGAACAGTTCTTC
TRBV7-2	-	TRBJ1-1	-	CASTPDIYTEAFF	TGTGCCAGCACCCCTGACATCTACACTGAAGCTTTCTTT
TRBV7-2	-	TRBJ2-1	-	CASSLVLSLRFF	TGTGCCAGCAGCTTAGTATTGAGTTTAAGGTTCTTC
TRBV11-2	once	TRBJ1-6	TRBD1	CASSSGKGAGNSPLHF	TGTGCCAGCAGCTCCGGAAAGGGGGCAGGTAATTCACCCCTCCACTTT